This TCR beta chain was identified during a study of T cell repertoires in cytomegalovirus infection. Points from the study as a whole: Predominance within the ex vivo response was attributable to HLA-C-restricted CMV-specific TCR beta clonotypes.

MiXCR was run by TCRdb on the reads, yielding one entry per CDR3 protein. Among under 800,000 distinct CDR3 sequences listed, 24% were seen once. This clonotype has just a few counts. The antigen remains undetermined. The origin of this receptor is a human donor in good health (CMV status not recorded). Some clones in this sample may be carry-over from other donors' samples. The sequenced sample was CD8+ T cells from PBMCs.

The CDR3 coding sequence is TGTGCCATTCGGGACCTGATCTCTGGAAACACCATATATTTT. This sequence encodes CAIRDLISGNTIYF. The chain is built from TRBV10-3 and TRBJ1-3, with D perhaps TRBD1 (5 bases). The CDR3 covers 14 residues. Germline CDR1 ENHRY, CDR2 SYGVKD. Trimming pared 9 bases from V and 0 bases from J, leaving 12 bases between.